Below, 27 T cell receptor beta chains from the same sample are listed, as sequenced in a study of tumor and adjacent non-tumor tissue in lung cancer. The template was RNA from unsorted bulk tissue. A modified ARM-PCR protocol with three rounds of nested PCR amplified TCRbeta. Each CDR3 protein gets one entry after TCRdb re-called the multiplex PCR reads with MiXCR. Of about 78,000 distinct CDR3 sequences listed, over 80% are singletons. Sample: lung tumor tissue. The receptors were sampled from a woman aged 50 to 65 with non-small cell lung cancer.

The rearrangement links TRBV14 to TRBJ1-2, with D uncertain. This CDR3 spans 14 amino acids. CDR1 SGHDN and CDR2 FVKESK come from the germline V gene. Trimming took 10 bases from V and 6 from J, leaving 21 bases between them. The CDR3 coding sequence is TGTGCCAACTGCCAAGACGGGATAGCAGATGGCTACACCTTC. It translates to CANCQDGIADGYTF.

The V gene is TRBV20-1, the J gene TRBJ2-7; TRBD2 aligns across 8 bases. The CDR3 is made up of 11 amino acids. CDR1 DFQATT and CDR2 SNEGSKA come from the germline V gene (reference sequence). Losses at the gene ends were 7 bases for V and 3 bases for J; bases not matched to a gene: 2. The CDR3 DNA reads as TGCAGTGAGGCGGGGGGCTACGAGCAGTACTTC. Translation gives CSEAGGYEQYF.

Note on this clonotype: The germline gene is not matched at one end of the junction; a read error may be the cause. CDR3 coding DNA: TGTGCCAGCAGGAACGACCCGGGACTAGTAAAGGCCCAGTATTTC. This sequence encodes CASRNDPGLVKAQYF. This rearrangement joins TRBV28 to TRBJ2-5, with 8 bases fitting TRBD2. Germline V gene lookup returns CDR1 MDHEN and CDR2 SYDVKM. This CDR3 contains 15 residues.

To note about this clonotype: An end of the junction does not agree with germline; a read error may underlie this. V is TRBV4-1 and J is TRBJ2-7, with D perhaps matching TRBD2 (5 bases). This CDR3 has 14 residues. Germline values: CDR1 MGHRA, CDR2 YSYEKL. Here the CDR3 DNA reads TGTACCGGCAGCCAAGAGGCCACTAGCTACGAGCAGTACTTC. Translating it yields CTGSQEATSYEQYF.

Turning to this clonotype: Germline and junction disagree at one end, which may indicate a read error. This chain joins TRBV6-5 and TRBJ2-1, with TRBD2 matching 11 bases. The CDR3 extends over 15 amino acids. CDR1 and CDR2 from the germline V gene are MNHEY and SVGAGI. CDR3 coding DNA: TGTGTCAGCAGAATCCGGACTAGCGGGTCGAGTGAGCAGTTCTTC. Translated, it gives CVSRIRTSGSSEQFF.

This rearrangement joins TRBV12-3 or TRBV12-4 to TRBJ1-1; D unclear. V was cut by 4 bases and J by 8 bases, with 14 bases left in between. This CDR3 has 13 residues. In DNA, the CDR3 is TGTGCCAGCAGTTCCCGGAGGGCGGTCGAAGCTTTCTTT. Protein product: CASSSRRAVEAFF.

The chain has TRBV6-2 or TRBV6-3 and TRBJ2-7, with a tentative D call TRBD1 (6 bases). There are 13 residues in the CDR3. V was pared by 11 bases and J by 4 bases, with 18 bases between. The germline V gene encodes CDR1 MNHEY and CDR2 SVGEGT. The CDR3 DNA is TGTGCCGGCATGGACAGTGTCTCTTACGAGCAGTACTTC. It codes for CAGMDSVSYEQYF.

With respect to this clonotype: The junction differs from germline at one of its ends, possibly a read error. The chain combines TRBV11-2 with TRBJ2-7; unclear D gene. CDR1 and CDR2 from the germline V gene are SGHAT and FQNNGV. This CDR3 spans 15 amino acids. CDR3 coding DNA: TGTGTCAGCAGCTTATCTCCGGGTCCCTCCTACGAGCAGTACTTT. It yields the protein CVSSLSPGPSYEQYF.

This clonotype is medium-sized (0.01 to 0.1%) by share. This chain uses TRBV20-1 with TRBJ2-3; D may be TRBD2 (7 bases). CDR3 length equals 13 residues. CDR1 DFQATT and CDR2 SNEGSKA come from the germline V gene (reference sequence). V lost 7 bases and J 5 bases, leaving 16 bases between the germline ends. The CDR3 here is CSGVRGALDTQYF. CDR3 bases: TGCAGTGGGGTCCGGGGGGCCTTAGATACGCAGTATTTT.

As concerns this clonotype: A read error is possible here, since a much larger clone lies one base away. The CDR3 DNA is TGTGCCAGCAGCCCCGGGACCCAAAGGTATGAAGCTTTCTTT. Its protein product is CASSPGTQRYEAFF. This rearrangement joins TRBV28 to TRBJ1-1, with D perhaps TRBD1 (5 bases). The V end was cut by 6 bases, the J end by 7 bases, with 18 bases between. The CDR3 runs 14 residues. Germline assignment: CDR1 MDHEN and CDR2 SYDVKM. The full variable domain, in which reference TRBV28 and TRBJ1-1 provide the parts outside the CDR3, is DVKVTQSSRYLVKRTGEKVFLECVQDMDHENMFWYRQDPGLGLRLIYFSYDVKMKEKGDIPEGYSVSREKKERFSLILESASTNQTSMYLCASSPGTQRYEAFFGQGTRLTVV.

A note on this clonotype: The junction departs from the called germline gene at one end, perhaps through a read error. This sequence joins TRBV5-1 and TRBJ2-5, with 7 bases aligning to TRBD1. The CDR3 loop spans 14 amino acids. The germline gives CDR1 SGHRS, CDR2 YFSETQ. CDR3 nucleotide sequence: TGCGGCAGCAGTTTGGACAGGTTCCAAGAGACCCACTACTTC. This codes for CGSSLDRFQETHYF.

This clonotype was counted once. The chain recombines TRBV29-1 with TRBJ2-1, with D maybe TRBD2 (5 bases). Germline V CDR1 and CDR2: SQVTM, ANQGSEA. The CDR3 consists of 13 residues. Trimming removed 5 bases at V and 6 bases at J, with 14 bases between. The CDR3 loop reads CSVLTTTINEQFF. The CDR3 region has the DNA TGCAGCGTTCTGACTACGACTATCAATGAGCAGTTCTTC.

This rearrangement joins TRBV11-2 to TRBJ2-7; possibly TRBD1 for D (6 bases). Germline V CDR1 and CDR2: SGHAT, FQNNGV. V was shortened by 8 bases and J by 2 bases, with 16 bases between the two germline ends. The CDR3 has 14 residues. The CDR3 DNA sequence: TGTGCCAGCTTAGCAGGGGTCACCGCCTACGAGCAGTACTTC. Translating it yields CASLAGVTAYEQYF.

On this clonotype itself: One end of the junction varies from germline; a read error may be responsible. The V gene is TRBV28, the J gene TRBJ1-5; possibly TRBD1 for D (6 bases). This CDR3 spans 14 amino acids. Germline lookup yields CDR1 MDHEN and CDR2 SYDVKM. The CDR3 spells CASSYRAVSQPLHF. CDR3 bases: TGTGCAAGCAGTTACAGGGCAGTTAGTCAGCCCTTGCATTTT.

The sample holds a few counts of this clonotype. The germline gene is not matched at one end of the junction; a read error may be the cause. The rearrangement joins TRBV11-2 to TRBJ2-1; tentatively, D is TRBD2 (5 bases). CDR1 is SGHAT and CDR2 is FQNNGV in the germline V gene. The CDR3 is made up of 13 amino acids. CDR3 nucleotides: TGTGCCAGAAGCTCCGGACTTCACAGTGAGCAGTTCTTC. It specifies CARSSGLHSEQFF.

With respect to this clonotype: Because it lacks the conserved phenylalanine or tryptophan at the end, this CDR3 is likely a read error. The DNA is omitted, as the CDR3 cannot be located on it reliably, and the CDR3 follows TCRdb's listing. V usage is TRBV10-2 and J usage is TRBJ1-1. Germline CDR1 WSHSY, CDR2 SAAADI. The CDR3 totals 12 residues, both ends included. The CDR3 sequence: CASRDQNTETFC.

With respect to this clonotype: A clone one base away is much larger, so this may be a read error. The V and J genes are TRBV5-1 and TRBJ2-1, with D perhaps TRBD2 (6 bases). Trimming stripped 8 bases from V and 5 bases from J, with 17 bases between. There are 14 residues in the CDR3. CDR1 is SGHRS, CDR2 YFSETQ, per germline. CDR3 DNA sequence: TGCGCCAGTCGGATCCGGGCTAGCGACAATGAGCAGTTCTTC. It specifies CASRIRASDNEQFF.

Notes on this clonotype: At one boundary the junction diverges from the germline segment, which might be a read error. CDR3 residues: CGAGTNGANNEQFF. The CDR3 DNA reads TGCGGTGCCGGGACTAACGGGGCCAACAATGAGCAGTTCTTC. The chain links TRBV20-1 to TRBJ2-1; TRBD2 aligns across 7 bases. This CDR3 comprises 14 residues. From germline, CDR1 is DFQATT and CDR2 SNEGSKA (reference sequence).

With regard to this clonotype: The junction does not match germline at one end; this may be a read error. The V gene is TRBV7-9, the J gene TRBJ1-4, with 7 nucleotides matching TRBD1. The CDR3 totals 15 residues. The germline V gene encodes CDR1 SEHNR and CDR2 FQNEAQ (reference sequence). CDR3 DNA sequence: TGTACCAGCACCTTAAGACAGGGACCTAATGAAAAACTGTTTTTT. It specifies CTSTLRQGPNEKLFF. Based on the CDR3 plus reference TRBV7-9 and TRBJ1-4, the full variable domain is DTGVSQNPRHKITKRGQNVTFRCDPISEHNRLYWYRQTLGQGPEFLTYFQNEAQLEKSRLLSDRFSAERPKGSFSTLEIQRTEQGDSAMYLCTSTLRQGPNEKLFFGSGTQLSVL.

A remark on this clonotype: The germline gene is not matched at one end of the junction; a read error may be the cause. This rearrangement joins TRBV4-1 to TRBJ2-3, with D perhaps given as TRBD1 or TRBD2 (5 bases each). Per the germline V gene, CDR1 is MGHRA and CDR2 is YSYEKL. This CDR3 spans 14 amino acids. In DNA, the CDR3 is TGCGTCACGGTAGAGACCTGGGAGACAGATAGGCAGTATTTT. This translates into CVTVETWETDRQYF.

Regarding this clonotype: The junction does not match germline at one end; this may be a read error. The chain has TRBV6-6 and TRBJ2-1, with 11 bases aligning to TRBD2. Germline V gene sequence: CDR1 MNHNY, CDR2 SVGAGI (reference sequence). The CDR3 sequence is 15 residues long. The CDR3 coding sequence is TGTGCCAGCAGTTACACTAGCGGGAGTGACAATGAGCTGTTCTTC. Amino acids: CASSYTSGSDNELFF.

This chain links TRBV4-1 with TRBJ2-7, with a tentative D call TRBD2 (6 bases). With 10 bases removed from V and 0 bases from J, the gap between germline ends came to 19 bases. The CDR3 length is 15 residues. CDR1 is MGHRA, CDR2 YSYEKL, per germline. The CDR3 loop is CATSQGAGSSYEQYF. The CDR3 DNA is TGCGCCACTAGCCAAGGTGCCGGGAGCTCCTACGAGCAGTACTTC.

A word on this clonotype: Since the CDR3 does not end with the conserved phenylalanine or tryptophan, this likely comes from a read error. The chain combines TRBV6-1 with TRBJ2-7, with 7 bases lining up with TRBD2. CDR3 length: 12 residues. CDR1 is MNHNS and CDR2 is SASEGT in the germline V gene. The ends lost 8 bases at V and 3 bases at J; junction bases unmatched: 4. For the CDR3, the DNA is TGTGCCAGCTCCGGGGACTACTACGAGCAGTACCTG. It encodes CASSGDYYEQYL.

This clonotype was counted once. Given the absence of the conserved phenylalanine or tryptophan at the CDR3 end, a read error is likely. This chain joins TRBV20-1 and TRBJ2-1, with 9 bases fitting TRBD1. Per the germline V gene, CDR1 is DFQATT and CDR2 is SNEGSKA (reference sequence). CDR3 length: 13 amino acids. For the CDR3, the DNA is TGCGGTGCCCGGGACAGGGTCTACAATGAGCAGTTCTTA. Translating gives CGARDRVYNEQFL.

Worth noting for this clonotype: Relative to the germline gene, one junction end is altered; a read error may explain this. This chain joins TRBV7-9 and TRBJ1-1; 8 nucleotides agree with TRBD1. The CDR3 loop spans 16 amino acids. CDR1 is SEHNR, CDR2 FQNEAQ, per germline (reference sequence). This chain's CDR3 is CVSSSTRTGLNTEAFF. The CDR3, as DNA: TGTGTCAGCAGCTCCACCCGGACAGGGCTGAACACTGAAGCTTTCTTT.

This clonotype was found many times. This chain joins TRBV5-1 and TRBJ2-5, with a possible D match to TRBD2 (5 bases). Trimming took off 4 bases at V and 2 bases at J, with 15 bases between the two ends. The length of the CDR3 is 15 residues. The germline CDR1 and CDR2 sequences are SGHRS and YFSETQ. The CDR3 sequence is CASSGGLATQETQYF. CDR3 in DNA: TGCGCCAGCAGCGGTGGCCTAGCAACACAAGAGACCCAGTACTTC. The full variable domain, completed using reference TRBV5-1 and TRBJ2-5, is KAGVTQTPRYLIKTRGQQVTLSCSPISGHRSVSWYQQTPGQGLQFLFEYFSETQRNKGNFPGRFSGRQFSNSRSEMNVSTLELGDSALYLCASSGGLATQETQYFGPGTRLLVL.

This clonotype qualifies as medium-sized. The chain uses TRBV11-1 and TRBJ2-4; D is perhaps TRBD1 or TRBD2 (5 bases each). CDR3 size: 16 residues. CDR1 and CDR2 (germline): SGHAT, FQDESV (reference sequence). The V end lost 5 bases, the J end lost 8 bases, and 22 bases lay between the germline ends. Here the CDR3 reads CASSRDAGASGYIQYF. CDR3 DNA sequence: TGTGCCAGCAGCCGGGACGCCGGGGCCTCGGGGTACATTCAGTACTTC.